This T cell receptor beta chain comes out of a study of T cells in Graves' hyperthyroidism and ophthalmopathy. Amplification yielded TCR beta CDR3 regions, with RNA transcripts as the source. In the first-round RT-PCR of the TCR CDR3, the HTBI primer set was used. TCRdb re-called the multiplex PCR reads with MiXCR, one entry per CDR3 protein. The sample carries 620,000 or so distinct CDR3 sequences, about 14% recorded once. Study observations and caveats: Blood also showed most of the thyroid clonotypes that were expanded above 0.001.

Exclusions: uncontrolled infection, other autoimmune disease, pregnancy, lactation. The study based diagnoses on clinical symptoms, serum thyroxine and TRAb, thyroid ultrasound and orbital computed tomography. Using around 10 ml of fresh peripheral blood, PBMCs were prepared. V trimming: 0 bases; J trimming: 10 bases; junction bases outside the gene matches: 0. Per germline, CDR1 GTSNPN and CDR2 SVGIG (reference sequence). The CDR3 has 11 residues. This clonotype was picked up many times. Its antigen is currently unknown. Sequenced: blood. This sequence joins TRBV30 and TRBJ2-1; TRBD2 matches at 7 bases. This TCR came from a woman in her forties or fifties with Graves' ophthalmopathy. The CDR3 sequence: CAWSVGGEQFF. As DNA, the CDR3 is TGTGCCTGGAGTGTGGGGGGGGAGCAGTTCTTC. The full variable domain, in which reference TRBV30 and TRBJ2-1 provide the parts outside the CDR3, is SQTIHQWPATLVQPVGSPLSLECTVEGTSNPNLYWYRQAAGRGLQLLFYSVGIGQISSEVPQNLSASRPQDRQFILSSKKLLLSDSGFYLCAWSVGGEQFFGPGTRLTVL.